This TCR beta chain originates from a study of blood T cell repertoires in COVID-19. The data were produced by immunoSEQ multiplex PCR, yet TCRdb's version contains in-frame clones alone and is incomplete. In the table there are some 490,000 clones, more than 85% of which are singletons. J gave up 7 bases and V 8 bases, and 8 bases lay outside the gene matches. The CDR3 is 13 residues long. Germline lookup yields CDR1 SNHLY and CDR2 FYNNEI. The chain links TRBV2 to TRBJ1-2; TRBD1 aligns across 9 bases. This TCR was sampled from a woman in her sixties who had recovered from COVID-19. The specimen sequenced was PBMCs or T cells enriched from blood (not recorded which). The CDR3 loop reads CASGDRDGGGYTF. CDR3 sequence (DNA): TGTGCCAGCGGGGACAGGGATGGAGGTGGCTACACCTTC.